This TCR beta chain was identified in a study of shared clonotypes between healthy human individuals. The wider study: Donors had three CD4 naive, three CD4 memory, two CD8 naive and one CD8 memory plate apiece.

V was shortened by 2 bases and J by 3 bases, with 18 bases between the two germline ends. Germline V gene lookup returns CDR1 LNHDA and CDR2 SQIVND (reference sequence). This CDR3 spans 17 amino acids. Deep-level settings were used for running the assay. Some 30,000 T cell genomes, or roughly 180 ng DNA, went into the sorted-subset replicate PCRs. Sequencing was performed with immunoSEQ multiplex PCR; in TCRdb, only in-frame clones are kept and a portion is missing. Among roughly 500,000 clones listed, almost 97% were seen once. Note on this clone: Its antigen is as yet unknown.

Regarding the study as a whole: Incomplete sequencing of sorted subsets was indicated by rarefaction despite large depth.

The source is a woman aged 25 to 39 in good health. Sequences were obtained from naive CD4+ T cells sorted from blood. Subset: CD45RA+ positively selected. The chain carries TRBV19 and TRBJ2-3, with D possibly matching TRBD2 (6 bases). The CDR3 reads CASSIFGSSDRTDTQYF. As DNA, the CDR3 is TGTGCCAGTAGTATATTCGGGAGTTCGGATAGGACAGATACGCAGTATTTT. Full variable domain (missing parts from reference TRBV19 and TRBJ2-3): DGGITQSPKYLFRKEGQNVTLSCEQNLNHDAMYWYRQDPGQGLRLIYYSQIVNDFQKGDIAEGYSVSREKKESFPLTVTSAQKNPTAFYLCASSIFGSSDRTDTQYFGPGTRLTVL.